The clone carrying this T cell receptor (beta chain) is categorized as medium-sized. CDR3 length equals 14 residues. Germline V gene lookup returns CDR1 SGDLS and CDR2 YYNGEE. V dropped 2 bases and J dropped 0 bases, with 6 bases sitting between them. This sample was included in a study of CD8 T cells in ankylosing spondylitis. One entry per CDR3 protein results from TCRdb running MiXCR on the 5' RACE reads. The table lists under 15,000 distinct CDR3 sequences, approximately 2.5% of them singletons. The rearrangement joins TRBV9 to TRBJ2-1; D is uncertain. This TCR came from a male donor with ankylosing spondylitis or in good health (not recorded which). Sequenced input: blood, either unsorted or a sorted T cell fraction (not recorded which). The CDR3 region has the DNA TGTGCCAGCAGCGTTGAGAGCTCCTACAATGAGCAGTTCTTC. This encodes CASSVESSYNEQFF. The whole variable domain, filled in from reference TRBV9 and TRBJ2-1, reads DSGVTQTPKHLITATGQRVTLRCSPRSGDLSVYWYQQSLDQGLQFLIQYYNGEERAKGNILERFSAQQFPDLHSELNLSSLELGDSALYFCASSVESSYNEQFFGPGTRLTVL.